These 22 T cell receptor beta chains came from one sample sequenced in a study of T-cell reconstitution after alpha-beta-depleted transplantation in children. Unique molecular identifiers were incorporated into the prepared TCRbeta library. TCRdb re-called the PCR reads through MiXCR, storing one row per CDR3 protein. The data contain around 600,000 distinct CDR3 sequences, 10% of them singletons. Specimen: PBMCs from the stem cell graft donor, collected from the stem cell graft. The receptors here all came from a human donor who donated a stem cell graft to a child with acute myeloid leukemia.

This clonotype was found a few times. The chain has TRBV6-6 and TRBJ2-2, with D unclear. V lost 6 bases, J lost 10 bases, and 15 bases lay in between. This CDR3 contains 13 residues. Germline loops: CDR1 MNHNY, CDR2 SVGAGI (reference sequence). The CDR3 sequence: CASRTDVRVELFF. The CDR3, as DNA: TGTGCCAGCAGGACGGACGTACGGGTGGAGCTGTTTTTT.

Written as DNA, the CDR3 is TGCAGCGTTGAAGGAGGGGTCACTGAAGCTTTCTTT. This sequence encodes CSVEGGVTEAFF. V is TRBV29-1 and J is TRBJ1-1; perhaps TRBD1 as D (5 bases). The CDR3 covers 12 residues. V was cut by 1 base and J by 4 bases, with 7 bases left in between. CDR1 is SQVTM, CDR2 ANQGSEA, per germline.

V gene TRBV12-3 or TRBV12-4 combines with J gene TRBJ2-3; 9 nucleotides align to TRBD2. The CDR3 runs 15 residues. Trimming at V came to 5 bases and at J to 5 bases, leaving 8 bases not matched to a gene. CDR3 amino acids: CASSPWTSARDTQYF. The CDR3 nucleotides are TGTGCCAGCAGTCCTTGGACTAGCGCCAGAGATACGCAGTATTTT.

The V and J genes are TRBV29-1 and TRBJ1-4, with TRBD1 identical over 7 bases. Germline V gives CDR1 SQVTM, CDR2 ANQGSEA. CDR3 length: 14 residues. V was clipped by 4 bases and J by 8 bases; unmatched bases: 10. The CDR3 nucleotides read TGCAGCGTTGGCACCACAGGGGTGGGGGAAAAACTGTTTTTT. Translated: CSVGTTGVGEKLFF. The full variable domain, completed using reference TRBV29-1 and TRBJ1-4, is SAVISQKPSRDICQRGTSLTIQCQVDSQVTMMFWYRQQPGQSLTLIATANQGSEATYESGFVIDKFPISRPNLTFSTLTVSNMSPEDSSIYLCSVGTTGVGEKLFFGSGTQLSVL.

The chain is built from TRBV25-1 and TRBJ2-7, with unresolved D. The CDR3 contains 17 residues. Germline lookup yields CDR1 MGHDK and CDR2 SYGVNS. V lost 4 bases and J 3 bases, leaving 22 bases between the germline ends. Here the CDR3 reads CASSGSAFRNLSYEQYF. The CDR3 nucleotides are TGTGCCAGCAGTGGATCGGCCTTTCGGAATTTAAGCTACGAGCAGTACTTC.

This clonotype was detected only a few times. This chain joins TRBV14 and TRBJ1-1; D gene ambiguous. Germline CDR1 is SGHDN and CDR2 is FVKESK. Trimming pared 4 bases from V and 0 bases from J, leaving 12 bases between. The CDR3 is 15 amino acids. DNA for the CDR3: TGTGCCAGCAGCCCGTATACGACATTGAACACTGAAGCTTTCTTT. Residues: CASSPYTTLNTEAFF. Full variable domain (remainder filled in from reference TRBV14 and TRBJ1-1): EAGVTQFPSHSVIEKGQTVTLRCDPISGHDNLYWYRRVMGKEIKFLLHFVKESKQDESGMPNNRFLAERTGGTYSTLKVQPAELEDSGVYFCASSPYTTLNTEAFFGQGTRLTVV.

A remark on this clonotype: Germline and junction disagree at one end, which may indicate a read error. The rearrangement joins TRBV19 to TRBJ2-2; 10 nucleotides line up with TRBD2. Per germline, CDR1 LNHDA and CDR2 SQIVND (reference sequence). This CDR3 has 16 amino acids. The CDR3 DNA sequence: TGTGCCAGTAGGAGAGCGGGAGGGCCGAGTACCGGGGAGCTGGTTTTT. It translates to CASRRAGGPSTGELVF.

This clonotype was counted a few times. The J gene is TRBJ2-1, the V gene TRBV29-1, with 12 bases identical to TRBD2. There are 15 residues in the CDR3. Germline assignment: CDR1 SQVTM and CDR2 ANQGSEA. Trimming at V came to 4 bases and at J to 0 bases, leaving 1 base not matched to a gene. The CDR3: CSVGGLAGSYNEQFF. The CDR3 bases are TGCAGCGTTGGGGGACTAGCGGGCTCCTACAATGAGCAGTTCTTC.

The chain uses TRBV12-3 or TRBV12-4 and TRBJ2-5, with 7 bases aligning to TRBD1. The V and J ends lost 4 bases and 0 bases, in that order; junction bases with no gene match: 23. CDR3 length: 21 amino acids. The CDR3 loop reads CASSSSPGQKTGQRYQETQYF. CDR3 nucleotides: TGTGCCAGCAGTTCTAGCCCGGGACAGAAAACTGGGCAAAGGTACCAAGAGACCCAGTACTTC.

This clonotype occurred a few times. This chain joins TRBV7-2 and TRBJ2-5, with 9 bases identical to TRBD1. After removal of 3 bases from V and 3 bases from J, the junction contained 8 bases not matched to a gene. CDR3 length: 16 residues. Germline V gene data show CDR1 as SGHTA and CDR2 as FQGNSA. CDR3 sequence (DNA): TGTGCCAGCAGCTTTCTCCGGGGGACAGGGAAAGAGACCCAGTACTTC. It encodes CASSFLRGTGKETQYF.

This chain links TRBV2 with TRBJ2-1; 10 nucleotides line up with TRBD1. CDR1 is SNHLY and CDR2 is FYNNEI in the germline V gene. V shed 9 bases and J 6 bases; nucleotides not matched to a gene: 5. The CDR3 has 13 amino acids. The CDR3 spells CARRTGGVNEQFF. The DNA of the CDR3 is TGTGCCAGAAGGACAGGGGGAGTCAATGAGCAGTTCTTC. Based on the CDR3 plus reference TRBV2 and TRBJ2-1, the full variable domain is EPEVTQTPSHQVTQMGQEVILRCVPISNHLYFYWYRQILGQKVEFLVSFYNNEISEKSEIFDDQFSVERPDGSNFTLKIRSTKLEDSAMYFCARRTGGVNEQFFGPGTRLTVL.

The chain combines TRBV29-1 with TRBJ2-2; D is ambiguous. Germline V gene sequence: CDR1 SQVTM, CDR2 ANQGSEA. There are 12 residues in the CDR3. With 5 bases removed from V and 4 bases from J, the gap between germline ends came to 8 bases. The CDR3, as DNA: TGCAGCGTTTTAAACCCCACCGGGGAGCTGTTTTTT. Amino acids: CSVLNPTGELFF.

This clonotype has more than one count but fewer than ten. The chain has TRBV5-1 and TRBJ1-2; D not certain. This CDR3 has 15 residues. V lost 1 base and J lost 3, with 13 bases in between. In germline, CDR1 is SGHRS, CDR2 YFSETQ. In nucleotides, the CDR3 is TGCGCCAGCAGCTTGTCGATGGACTGGGACTATGGCTACACCTTC. Translating it yields CASSLSMDWDYGYTF.

This chain connects TRBV20-1 to TRBJ2-5; 8 bases match TRBD1. The J segment lost 1 base and the V segment lost 4 bases, leaving 8 bases of the junction unmatched. The CDR3 has 15 residues. Germline V CDR1 and CDR2: DFQATT, SNEGSKA (reference sequence). CDR3 DNA sequence: TGCAGTGCTACGCCGGGACAGGTTTCCCAAGAGACCCAGTACTTC. This sequence encodes CSATPGQVSQETQYF.

This sequence joins TRBV29-1 and TRBJ2-5; 7 positions match TRBD2. Germline CDR1 and CDR2: SQVTM and ANQGSEA. V lost 3 bases, J lost 5 bases, and 3 bases stayed unmatched. This CDR3 is built from 12 residues. CDR3 DNA sequence: TGCAGCGTTGAGGGGGGGTTGGAGACCCAGTACTTC. It yields the protein CSVEGGLETQYF. Combining the CDR3 with reference TRBV29-1 and TRBJ2-5 gives the whole variable domain SAVISQKPSRDICQRGTSLTIQCQVDSQVTMMFWYRQQPGQSLTLIATANQGSEATYESGFVIDKFPISRPNLTFSTLTVSNMSPEDSSIYLCSVEGGLETQYFGPGTRLLVL.

This clonotype turned up a few times. The chain uses TRBV6-1 and TRBJ1-5, with D maybe TRBD1 (5 bases). Germline lookup yields CDR1 MNHNS and CDR2 SASEGT. The CDR3 length is 16 residues. The V and J ends lost 2 bases and 7 bases respectively, with 18 bases between them. CDR3 protein: CASSESQGGPWQPQHF. CDR3 coding DNA: TGTGCCAGCAGTGAATCTCAGGGAGGGCCGTGGCAGCCCCAGCATTTT.

This clonotype was picked up many times. The rearrangement joins TRBV5-1 to TRBJ2-1, with 8 bases that match TRBD2. With V trimmed by 0 bases and J by 1 base, 3 bases remained unmatched. This CDR3 has 16 amino acids. Per germline, CDR1 SGHRS and CDR2 YFSETQ. The CDR3, as DNA: TGCGCCAGCAGCTTGGACACGGGAGGGTCCTACAATGAGCAGTTCTTC. The encoded protein is CASSLDTGGSYNEQFF. The variable domain in full, completed from reference TRBV5-1 and TRBJ2-1, reads KAGVTQTPRYLIKTRGQQVTLSCSPISGHRSVSWYQQTPGQGLQFLFEYFSETQRNKGNFPGRFSGRQFSNSRSEMNVSTLELGDSALYLCASSLDTGGSYNEQFFGPGTRLTVL.

In its sample, this clonotype was seen a few times. The chain employs TRBV12-3 or TRBV12-4 and TRBJ2-7; 7 nucleotides match TRBD2. The CDR3 is 15 residues long. The J segment lost 5 bases and the V segment lost 3 bases, leaving 10 bases of the junction unmatched. The CDR3 DNA reads TGTGCCAGCAGTTTCGGCGGGAGAATGGCCCACGAGCAGTACTTC. It yields the protein CASSFGGRMAHEQYF.

The rearrangement uses TRBV3-1 and TRBJ2-7; D is undetermined. CDR1 and CDR2 (germline): LGHDT, YNNKEL (reference sequence). Trimming shortened V by 0 bases and J by 2 bases, and 17 bases separated the two germline ends. The CDR3 has 17 amino acids. CDR3: CASSQDGARSVPYEQYF. CDR3 sequence (DNA): TGTGCCAGCAGCCAAGACGGAGCCAGGAGCGTCCCCTACGAGCAGTACTTC.

At least ten counts were recorded for this clonotype. V and J are TRBV7-9 and TRBJ2-5; 10 nucleotides align to TRBD2. The CDR3 runs to 13 residues. Per the germline V gene, CDR1 is SEHNR and CDR2 is FQNEAQ (reference sequence). With V trimmed by 5 bases and J by 6 bases, 3 bases remained unmatched. CDR3 nucleotide sequence: TGTGCCAGCAGCCTGGGACTAGCGCAGACCCAGTACTTC. Amino acid sequence: CASSLGLAQTQYF.

The genes are TRBV6-1 and TRBJ2-7; no firm D call. V lost 7 bases and J 6 bases, leaving 7 bases between the germline ends. Germline CDR1 is MNHNS and CDR2 is SASEGT. The CDR3 is 10 residues long. The CDR3: CASNEIEQYF. As DNA, the CDR3 is TGTGCCAGCAACGAGATCGAGCAGTACTTC.

This clonotype was seen ten or more times. The chain is built from TRBV6-5 and TRBJ2-2; TRBD2 aligns across 8 bases. Germline V lookup: CDR1 MNHEY, CDR2 SVGAGI. CDR3 length: 14 residues. The V and J ends lost 7 bases and 4 bases, in that order; junction bases with no gene match: 5. CDR3 nucleotide sequence: TGTGCCAGCACCCCAGCGGGAGTCACCGGGGAGCTGTTTTTT. Translating gives CASTPAGVTGELFF.